The 9 T cell receptor beta chains below come from one sample, sequenced in a study of immune cell composition in non-small cell lung cancer. TCRdb's copy holds only in-frame clones and misses some; the assay was immunoSEQ multiplex PCR. Of 13,000 to 15,000 clones in the sample, roughly two thirds were seen once. Sequencing was done on a sample of lung tumor tissue. These TCRs come from a human donor with non-small cell lung cancer.

Regarding this clone: Compared with germline, one end of the junction differs, possibly owing to a read error. V is TRBV7-7 and J is TRBJ1-4; 8 nucleotides agree with TRBD1. CDR3 length: 13 amino acids. Germline V gene lookup returns CDR1 SSHAT and CDR2 FNYEAQ (reference sequence). In DNA, the CDR3 is TGTGCTAGCAGCTTACGACAGGGGGAAAAACTGTTTTTT. It is translated as CASSLRQGEKLFF. The full variable domain, its missing parts supplied by reference TRBV7-7 and TRBJ1-4, is GAGVSQSPRYKVTKRGQDVTLRCDPISSHATLYWYQQALGQGPEFLTYFNYEAQPDKSGLPSDRFSAERPEGSISTLTIQRTEQRDSAMYRCASSLRQGEKLFFGSGTQLSVL.

The V gene is TRBV7-3, the J gene TRBJ1-1, with 9 bases lining up with TRBD1. CDR3 length equals 16 residues. Germline CDR1 is SGHTA and CDR2 is FQGTGA. J lost 5 bases, V lost 2 bases, and 9 bases had no gene match. The CDR3 bases are TGTGCCAGCAGCTTAGATGGGACAGGGTGGGGAACTGAAGCTTTCTTT. This sequence encodes CASSLDGTGWGTEAFF.

In the case of this clone: Compared with germline, one end of the junction differs, possibly owing to a read error. The chain couples TRBV5-1 to TRBJ1-4, with TRBD1 as a possible D gene (5 bases). Germline CDR1 SGHRS, CDR2 YFSETQ. The CDR3 extends over 11 amino acids. In DNA form, the CDR3 reads TGCGCCAGCAGCTTTCACCCAGGGCCGCTTTTT. It translates to CASSFHPGPLF.

The chain has TRBV7-2 and TRBJ2-5; the D is unclear. CDR1 and CDR2 (germline): SGHTA, FQGNSA. The CDR3 length is 14 residues. Trimming removed 3 bases at V and 4 bases at J, with 12 bases between. In DNA, the CDR3 is TGTGCCAGCAGCTTTGTTGGGCAGTTAGAGACCCAGTACTTC. It is translated as CASSFVGQLETQYF.

This clone was counted a few times. V gene TRBV10-1 combines with J gene TRBJ1-5; D unresolved. Germline V gene sequence: CDR1 WNHNN, CDR2 SYGVQD (reference sequence). V lost 5 bases to trimming and J lost 6 bases, with 8 bases between them. The CDR3 has 12 residues. CDR3 protein: CASSMEGQPQHF. For the CDR3, the DNA is TGCGCCAGCAGTATGGAGGGTCAGCCCCAGCATTTT.

A note on this clone: The same CDR3 can be traced to other DNA sequences in this sample. Here the CDR3 reads CASSPPGTGSYEQYF. The DNA of the CDR3 is TGTGCCAGCAGCCCCCCCGGGACAGGCTCCTACGAGCAGTACTTC. The chain employs TRBV5-4 and TRBJ2-7, with 8 positions matching TRBD1. The junction had 6 bases not matched to a gene; V was cut back by 4 bases and J by 0 bases. CDR1 is SGHNT and CDR2 is YYREEE in the germline V gene (reference sequence). This CDR3 spans 15 amino acids.

The CDR3 DNA reads as TGTGCCAGCAGTTTTTTGAACTCAGGGTTGGGGGAGACCCAGTACTTC. Its translation is CASSFLNSGLGETQYF. The rearrangement links TRBV7-9 to TRBJ2-5, with D perhaps TRBD1 (5 bases). V dropped 6 bases and J dropped 5 bases, with 22 bases sitting between them. This CDR3 contains 16 residues. Germline loops: CDR1 SEHNR, CDR2 FQNEAQ (reference sequence).

This rearrangement joins TRBV9 to TRBJ2-7; 10 bases fit TRBD2. V lost 4 bases to trimming and J lost 7 bases; unmatched junction nucleotides: 17. This CDR3 is built from 17 residues. Germline CDR1 is SGDLS and CDR2 is YYNGEE. CDR3 in amino acids: CASSLGVAGGYASEQYF. The CDR3 nucleotides read TGTGCCAGCAGCCTTGGGGTAGCGGGGGGCTACGCTAGTGAGCAGTACTTC.

As to this clone: The same CDR3 can be traced to other DNA sequences in this sample. The DNA for the CDR3 is TGTGCCAGCAGCCTGCCACAGGGATTCAACTATGGCTACACCTTC. It yields the protein CASSLPQGFNYGYTF. This chain joins TRBV5-5 and TRBJ1-2; the D gene is possibly TRBD1 (6 bases). V shed 4 bases and J shed 2 bases, with 15 bases lying between them. Per germline, CDR1 SGHKS and CDR2 YYEKEE (reference sequence). This CDR3 is built from 15 residues.